The rows below give T cell receptor beta chains drawn from one sample of a study of blood T cells in healthy people across ages. Via MiXCR, TCRdb re-called the 5' RACE reads, giving one row per CDR3 protein. The sample holds roughly 800,000 distinct CDR3 sequences, nearly 60% seen once. The sequencing input was blood. The receptors come from a man between 25 and 39 years old in good health. CDR3s include the opening cysteine and the closing phenylalanine or tryptophan. A D gene is named only where the DNA matches it firmly. Rows may omit the clone size; those that give it use once, few, many or a size class.

clone size,J gene,V gene,D gene,CDR3 DNA,CDR3 protein
-,TRBJ2-3,TRBV7-2,-,TGTGCCAGCAGCGCAGAACAGGGATGGGCAGATACGCAGTATTTT,CASSAEQGWADTQYF
once,TRBJ2-7,TRBV15,-,TGTGCCACCAGCAGAGATTATGGGGTCAACTGTTCCTACGAGCAGTACTTC,CATSRDYGVNCSYEQYF
-,TRBJ2-4,TRBV3-1,-,TGTGCCAGCAGCCAACCGGGGGAGCAGTACTTC,CASSQPGEQYF
-,TRBJ1-2,TRBV20-1,-,TGCAGTGCCGGTACCATCGGGGATGGGGGTCTCTATGGCTACACCTTC,CSAGTIGDGGLYGYTF
-,TRBJ2-3,TRBV15,TRBD2,TGTGCCACCAGCAGAGATCCTATAGCGGGATTCACAGATACGCAGTATTTT,CATSRDPIAGFTDTQYF
-,TRBJ1-6,TRBV25-1,-,TGTGCCAGCAGCCTTAACCAGGGTCCGACACCCCTCCACTTT,CASSLNQGPTPLHF
-,TRBJ2-3,TRBV7-9,-,TGTGCCAGCAGCGATAACCAGGCGTACACAGATACGCAGTATTTT,CASSDNQAYTDTQYF
few,TRBJ2-7,TRBV29-1,TRBD2,TGCAGCGTTGGACTAGCGGGAGGGAGCTCCTACGAGCAGTACTTC,CSVGLAGGSSYEQYF
few,TRBJ2-3,TRBV10-3,-,TGTGCCGCCGGACCGGAACACCAAGTCACAGATACGCAGTATTTT,CAAGPEHQVTDTQYF
many,TRBJ1-2,TRBV29-1,TRBD1,TGCAGCGACTGGGACAGCTCTAACTATGGCTACACCTTC,CSDWDSSNYGYTF
-,TRBJ2-5,TRBV7-2,-,TGTGCCAGCAGCCCAAATACAGGGTATGAACAAGAGACCCAGTACTTC,CASSPNTGYEQETQYF
-,TRBJ2-7,TRBV20-1,-,TGCAGTGCTAGCGGCAGGGAAGGTTCCTACGAGCAGTACTTC,CSASGREGSYEQYF
few,TRBJ2-1,TRBV29-1,-,TGCAGCCTGAGGGACGACAATGAGCAGTTCTTC,CSLRDDNEQFF
-,TRBJ1-2,TRBV6-4,-,TGTGCCAGCAGTGAAACGGCGGGGTCTAGTGGCTACACCTTC,CASSETAGSSGYTF
-,TRBJ2-7,TRBV7-3,-,TGTGCCAGCAGCTCCCGGATAGGAGGGTCCCAGTACTTC,CASSSRIGGSQYF
-,TRBJ2-7,TRBV20-1,TRBD2,TGCAGTGCTAGCGAATTGACCGGGAGGGAGCAGTACTTC,CSASELTGREQYF
few,TRBJ2-6,TRBV7-9,-,TGTGCACCGGGTGACAACGTCCTGACTTTC,CAPGDNVLTF
few,TRBJ2-7,TRBV27,-,TGTGCCAGCAGTTTGGTGGCTAGCTACGAGCAGTACTTC,CASSLVASYEQYF
-,TRBJ1-5,TRBV6-5,-,TGTGCCAGCAGTTCCGGGCTTCAGCCCCAGCATTTT,CASSSGLQPQHF
-,TRBJ2-7,TRBV10-2,-,TGCGCCAGCAGTGTCGGCAGCCTGACCTACGAGCAGTACTTC,CASSVGSLTYEQYF
-,TRBJ2-5,TRBV3-1,-,TGTGCCAGCAGCCAAAACGTTGAGACAGGCCTCAAGGAAGAGACCCAGTACTTC,CASSQNVETGLKEETQYF
few,TRBJ2-5,TRBV6-5,-,TGTGCCAGCAGTCCCGGGCTTACGGTAGAGACCCAGTACTTC,CASSPGLTVETQYF
-,TRBJ2-1,TRBV7-8,-,TGTGCCAGCAGCTTAGCGGGGTACAGCTCCTACAATGAGCAGTTCTTC,CASSLAGYSSYNEQFF
-,TRBJ2-1,TRBV6-2/TRBV6-3,-,TGTGCCAGCACTTCGACTATTAGCAATGAGCAGTTCTTC,CASTSTISNEQFF
-,TRBJ2-7,TRBV6-5,-,TGTGCCAGCAGCTACTCCGGGACTTACCAGAACGAGCAGTACTTC,CASSYSGTYQNEQYF
many,TRBJ2-3,TRBV27,-,TGTGCCAGCAGCTTTCGCAGCACAGATACGCAGTATTTT,CASSFRSTDTQYF
-,TRBJ2-1,TRBV12-3/TRBV12-4,TRBD1,TGTGCCAGCAGTTCGCCCCGGGACAGGGCGGTCCATGAGCAGTTCTTC,CASSSPRDRAVHEQFF
-,TRBJ1-5,TRBV12-3/TRBV12-4,TRBD1,TGTGCCAGCGGACTATATGGACAGGGGACTGATCAGCCCCAGCATTTT,CASGLYGQGTDQPQHF
-,TRBJ2-5,TRBV10-3,TRBD2,TGTGCCATCAGACTGGGGGGACTAGCGGAAGAGACCCAGTACTTC,CAIRLGGLAEETQYF
-,TRBJ2-3,TRBV6-1,-,TGTGCCTTATTGAACAGGTTCGGAACAGATACGCAGTATTTT,CALLNRFGTDTQYF
-,TRBJ2-7,TRBV12-3/TRBV12-4,-,TGTGCCAGCAGCAATGTAGGAGGCCTAGCCACCTACGAGCAGTACTTC,CASSNVGGLATYEQYF
-,TRBJ2-5,TRBV4-2,-,TGTGCCAGCAGCCAAGAACGACAGGCTAAGGAGACCCAGTACTTC,CASSQERQAKETQYF
few,TRBJ2-1,TRBV29-1,-,TGCAGCGTTGATTCTCTCGGTCGGGCTGCCTACAATGAGCAGTTCTTC,CSVDSLGRAAYNEQFF
-,TRBJ1-5,TRBV11-2,-,TGTGCCAGCCAACCCGACAGGCTGGTTGGAGCCCAGCATTTT,CASQPDRLVGAQHF
-,TRBJ2-3,TRBV2,TRBD1,TGTGCCAGCCCAGGGGGCGCCTTGGCAGATACGCAGTATTTT,CASPGGALADTQYF
-,TRBJ1-1,TRBV6-5,-,TGTGCCAGCAGTGCCCCCTCGGAGGGCCAGCGTGAAGCTTTCTTT,CASSAPSEGQREAFF
few,TRBJ2-5,TRBV7-2,-,TGTGCCAGCAGCTTAGAGCCAGGAGAAGAGACCCAGTACTTC,CASSLEPGEETQYF
-,TRBJ2-7,TRBV20-1,TRBD2,TGCAGAGGACTAGCGGGAGGCAATGAGCAGTACTTC,CRGLAGGNEQYF
-,TRBJ2-6,TRBV20-1,TRBD2,TGCAGTGATAGAGTCGGGGGGTCTGGGGCCAACGTCCTGACTTTC,CSDRVGGSGANVLTF
-,TRBJ2-5,TRBV7-9,TRBD2,TGTGCCACAGGTCGGACTAGCGGGCGCCAAGAGACCCAGTACTTC,CATGRTSGRQETQYF
-,TRBJ1-5,TRBV20-1,-,TGCAGTGCTAGAGAATTTGGGACATCGGGTGGCAGGAATCAGCCCCAGCATTTT,CSAREFGTSGGRNQPQHF